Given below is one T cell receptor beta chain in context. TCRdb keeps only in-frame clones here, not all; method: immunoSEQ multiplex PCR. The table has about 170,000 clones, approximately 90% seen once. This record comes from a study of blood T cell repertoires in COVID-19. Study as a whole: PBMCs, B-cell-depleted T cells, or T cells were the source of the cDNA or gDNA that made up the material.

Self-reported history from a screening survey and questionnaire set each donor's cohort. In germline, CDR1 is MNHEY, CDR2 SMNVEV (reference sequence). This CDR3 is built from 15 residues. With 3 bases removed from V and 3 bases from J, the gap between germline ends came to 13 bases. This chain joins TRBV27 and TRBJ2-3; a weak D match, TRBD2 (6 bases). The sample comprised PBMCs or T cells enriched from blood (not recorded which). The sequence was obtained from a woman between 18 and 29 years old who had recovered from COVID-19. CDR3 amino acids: CASSFPARGTDTQYF. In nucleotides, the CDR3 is TGTGCCAGCAGTTTTCCAGCCCGGGGGACAGATACGCAGTATTTT.